This T cell receptor (beta chain) was retrieved from a study of shared clonotypes between healthy human individuals. Remarks on this clone: Its specificity is not known.

Naive CD8 isolation took CD45RO-negative cells positively selected for CCR7 and excluded terminally differentiated effector memory CD45RA+ cells. Notes on the study in general: The study sampled only blood, and tissue repertoires likely differ.

Only in-frame clones appear in the TCRdb table, and some are missing; sequencing was by immunoSEQ multiplex PCR. The sample yields around 2,000,000 clones, approximately 94% seen once. Sequencing used naive CD8+ T cells sorted from blood. The sequence was obtained from a man aged 18 to 35 in good health.

The CDR3 sequence: CASSGQGASTDTQYF. CDR3 sequence (DNA): TGTGCCAGCAGTGGTCAGGGGGCTAGCACAGATACGCAGTATTTT. This chain joins TRBV2 and TRBJ2-3; 8 positions match TRBD1. Trimming at V came to 4 bases and at J to 0 bases, leaving 3 bases not matched to a gene. The CDR3 length is 15 residues. Germline CDR1 is SNHLY and CDR2 is FYNNEI.